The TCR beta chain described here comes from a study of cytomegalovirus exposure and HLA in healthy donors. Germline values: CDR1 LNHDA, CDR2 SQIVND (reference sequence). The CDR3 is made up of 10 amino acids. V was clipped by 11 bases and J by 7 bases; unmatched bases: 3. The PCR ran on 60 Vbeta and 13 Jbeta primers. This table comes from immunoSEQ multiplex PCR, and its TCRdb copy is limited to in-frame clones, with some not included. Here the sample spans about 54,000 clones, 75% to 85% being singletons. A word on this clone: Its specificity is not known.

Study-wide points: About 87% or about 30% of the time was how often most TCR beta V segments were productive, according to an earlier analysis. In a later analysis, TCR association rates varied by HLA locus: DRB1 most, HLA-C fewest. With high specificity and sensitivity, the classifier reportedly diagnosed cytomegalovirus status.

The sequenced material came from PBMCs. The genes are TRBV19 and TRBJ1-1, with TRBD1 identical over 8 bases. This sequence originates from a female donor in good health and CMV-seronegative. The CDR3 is CAAGGREAFF. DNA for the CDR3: TGTGCCGCAGGGGGCCGTGAAGCTTTCTTT.